This TCR beta chain was identified during a study of blood T cell repertoires in COVID-19. CDR3 length: 17 residues. V lost 5 bases and J lost 2; bases outside the gene matches: 7. Germline lookup yields CDR1 SGHTA and CDR2 FQGNSA. Data came from immunoSEQ multiplex PCR; TCRdb stores just in-frame clones and leaves some out. The data contain some 87,000 clones, roughly four fifths of them singletons. This sequence joins TRBV7-2 and TRBJ2-3, with 13 bases that match TRBD2. Specimen: peripheral blood. This TCR came from a human donor in a cohort sampled during active COVID-19. CDR3 coding DNA: TGTGCCAGCAGCCCGACTAGCGGGGGGTTAATCACAGATACGCAGTATTTT. Translation gives CASSPTSGGLITDTQYF.